What follows are 21 T cell receptor beta chains derived from one specimen sequenced in a study of blood T cells in healthy people across ages. A second PCR of 7 to 11 cycles used a sample-barcoded 5' primer and a J-beta primer mix. TCRdb re-derived calls from the 5' RACE reads in MiXCR, one entry per CDR3 protein. The sample contains more than 750,000 distinct CDR3 sequences, under 35% of which appear only once. This sample was shared with a second study, whose subject was T cells of mothers and their children.

Sequencing was carried out using blood. The receptor set was obtained from a woman aged 40 to 50 in good health.

The V gene is TRBV7-3, the J gene TRBJ2-1; 10 bases agree with TRBD2. The CDR3 has 18 amino acids. Trimming at V came to 5 bases and at J to 9 bases, leaving 19 bases not matched to a gene. Germline CDR1 is SGHTA and CDR2 is FQGTGA. The CDR3 sequence is CASSPSKELAGARSEQFF. Here the CDR3 DNA reads TGTGCCAGCAGCCCAAGCAAGGAGCTAGCGGGGGCAAGGAGTGAGCAGTTCTTC.

This clonotype occurred many times. The rearrangement uses TRBV6-4 and TRBJ1-6, with D possibly TRBD1 on 5 matching bases. CDR3 length: 13 residues. V was pared by 3 bases and J by 7 bases, with 7 bases between. Germline loops: CDR1 MRHNA, CDR2 SNTAGT. CDR3 loop: CASSEGDNSPLHF. CDR3 nucleotide sequence: TGTGCCAGCAGTGAGGGGGACAATTCACCCCTCCACTTT.

This clonotype was counted only a few times. V and J are TRBV20-1 and TRBJ1-1, with TRBD1 identical over 10 bases. Trimming at V came to 2 bases and at J to 5 bases, leaving 11 bases not matched to a gene. Germline-derived CDR1 and CDR2 are DFQATT and SNEGSKA (reference sequence). The CDR3 is 16 residues long. This CDR3 reads CSARSHGQGVGTEAFF. The CDR3 DNA reads TGCAGTGCTAGATCGCACGGACAGGGGGTAGGAACTGAAGCTTTCTTT.

This rearrangement joins TRBV4-3 to TRBJ1-4, with a weak D call TRBD1 (5 bases). V was shortened by 0 bases and J by 7 bases, with 15 bases between the two germline ends. The CDR3 is 16 residues long. In germline, CDR1 is LGHNA, CDR2 YSLEER. DNA for the CDR3: TGCGCCAGCAGCCAAGATCTGGGCAGGGAGGGTGAAAAACTGTTTTTT. It codes for CASSQDLGREGEKLFF.

J is TRBJ1-5 and V is TRBV4-1; possible D gene TRBD1, 5 bases. Trimming removed 1 base from V and 0 bases from J, with 13 bases in between. Germline values: CDR1 MGHRA, CDR2 YSYEKL. This CDR3 contains 17 residues. The CDR3, as DNA: TGCGCCAGCAGCCAAGGTCAGTTGGACACTAGCAATCAGCCCCAGCATTTT. This codes for CASSQGQLDTSNQPQHF.

This clonotype was recorded a few times. The chain couples TRBV4-3 to TRBJ2-7; perhaps TRBD2 as D (7 bases). The CDR3 spans 16 residues. Deletions cut 1 base from V and 4 bases from J, with 17 bases between. CDR1 is LGHNA, CDR2 YSLEER, per germline. The CDR3 region has the DNA TGCGCCAGCAGCCAAGCCGGGGGGCTACCGATTTACGAGCAGTACTTC. Its translation: CASSQAGGLPIYEQYF.

This clonotype was seen a handful of times. The junction and the germline gene differ at one end; a read error may be behind it. This chain joins TRBV7-9 and TRBJ2-1; weak D call: TRBD1 (6 bases). Per the germline V gene, CDR1 is SEHNR and CDR2 is FQNEAQ (reference sequence). The CDR3 is made up of 16 amino acids. For the CDR3, the DNA is TGTGCCAGCAGCCTCGGGACACTTGGATCCTACAGTGAGCAGTTCTTC. Protein: CASSLGTLGSYSEQFF. The variable domain in full, completed from reference TRBV7-9 and TRBJ2-1, reads DTGVSQNPRHKITKRGQNVTFRCDPISEHNRLYWYRQTLGQGPEFLTYFQNEAQLEKSRLLSDRFSAERPKGSFSTLEIQRTEQGDSAMYLCASSLGTLGSYSEQFFGPGTRLTVL.

This clonotype was counted at least ten times. The chain links TRBV7-2 to TRBJ2-7, with D maybe TRBD2 (5 bases). Trimming removed 7 bases from V and 2 bases from J, with 21 bases in between. From germline, CDR1 is SGHTA and CDR2 FQGNSA. This CDR3 comprises 16 residues. CDR3 protein: CASTSAPGNPPYEQYF. The CDR3 DNA reads as TGTGCCAGCACCTCGGCCCCGGGGAACCCACCCTACGAGCAGTACTTC.

This clonotype occurred a few times. The chain has TRBV29-1 and TRBJ1-4; D is ambiguous. Looked up from germline, CDR1 is SQVTM and CDR2 is ANQGSEA. Between the trimmed V and J ends, which lost 7 bases and 8 bases, there was a span of 11 bases. The CDR3 totals 11 residues. This chain's CDR3 is CSGSMGEKLFF. CDR3 nucleotide sequence: TGCAGCGGCTCCATGGGGGAAAAACTGTTTTTT. The whole variable domain, filled in from reference TRBV29-1 and TRBJ1-4, reads SAVISQKPSRDICQRGTSLTIQCQVDSQVTMMFWYRQQPGQSLTLIATANQGSEATYESGFVIDKFPISRPNLTFSTLTVSNMSPEDSSIYLCSGSMGEKLFFGSGTQLSVL.

At least ten counts were recorded for this clonotype. The chain has TRBV29-1 and TRBJ2-7; D not resolved. The germline CDR1 and CDR2 sequences are SQVTM and ANQGSEA. The CDR3 covers 11 residues. V was clipped by 6 bases and J by 1 base, with 7 bases between them. The CDR3 region is CSVKRSYEQYF. Here the CDR3 DNA reads TGCAGCGTGAAGCGATCCTACGAGCAGTACTTC.

This clonotype has only a few counts. The chain joins TRBV28 to TRBJ1-1; no firm D call. The CDR3 is 15 amino acids. In germline, CDR1 is MDHEN, CDR2 SYDVKM. Between the trimmed V and J ends, which lost 6 bases and 4 bases, there was a span of 18 bases. The CDR3 here is CASRAENGALTEAFF. In DNA, the CDR3 is TGTGCCAGCAGGGCTGAGAACGGAGCCCTCACTGAAGCTTTCTTT.

Comment on this clonotype: The junction departs from the called germline gene at one end, perhaps through a read error. The chain uses TRBV27 and TRBJ1-2, with D unclear. The CDR3 runs to 14 residues. The germline V gene encodes CDR1 MNHEY and CDR2 SMNVEV (reference sequence). The CDR3 region has the DNA TGTACCAGCAGTTTATCTTCTAGCAACTATGGCTACACCTTC. Translation gives CTSSLSSSNYGYTF.

A few counts support this clonotype. This sequence joins TRBV24-1 and TRBJ1-2; tentative D call: TRBD1 (5 bases). Trimming removed 4 bases at V and 2 bases at J, with 7 bases between. Germline CDR1 KGHDR, CDR2 SFDVKD. The CDR3 loop spans 13 amino acids. The CDR3 DNA sequence: TGTGCCACCAGTGACACAGGAAACTATGGCTACACCTTC. Translation gives CATSDTGNYGYTF.

The V gene is TRBV12-3 or TRBV12-4, the J gene TRBJ1-2; the D gene is possibly TRBD1 (5 bases). This CDR3 has 14 amino acids. V lost 5 bases to trimming and J lost 4 bases, with 14 bases between them. CDR3 loop: CASSPQGPFYGYTF. The CDR3 DNA reads TGTGCCAGCAGTCCGCAGGGACCCTTCTATGGCTACACCTTC.

Only a few counts were recorded for this clonotype. V is TRBV7-2 and J is TRBJ2-4, with 10 bases aligning to TRBD2. The germline CDR1 and CDR2 sequences are SGHTA and FQGNSA. This CDR3 region has 17 residues. The V and J ends lost 0 bases and 5 bases, in that order; junction bases with no gene match: 7. The CDR3 DNA sequence: TGTGCCAGCAGCTTAGCGCCTAGCGGGGGTAACGAAAACATTCAGTACTTC. Translating gives CASSLAPSGGNENIQYF.

This clonotype has a count of ten or more. The chain combines TRBV7-8 with TRBJ2-7, with 7 bases matching TRBD2. Trimming took 2 bases from V and 4 from J; bases not matched to a gene: 8. This CDR3 has 15 amino acids. Per the germline V gene, CDR1 is SGHVS and CDR2 is FQNEAQ. This chain's CDR3 is CASSLWEAGFYEQYF. CDR3 coding DNA: TGTGCCAGCAGCTTATGGGAAGCGGGGTTTTACGAGCAGTACTTC.

The chain carries TRBV18 and TRBJ1-4; the D is unclear. The CDR3 has 12 residues. Germline CDR1 reads KGHSH; CDR2 reads LQKENI. V dropped 3 bases and J dropped 9 bases, with 8 bases sitting between them. The CDR3 DNA is TGTGCCAGCTCACCCCCCGTTCAAAAACTGTTTTTT. It yields the protein CASSPPVQKLFF.

This clonotype has more than one count but fewer than ten. The junction differs from germline at one of its ends, possibly a read error. The V gene is TRBV7-2, the J gene TRBJ2-1; 10 nucleotides align to TRBD2. CDR3 length: 13 amino acids. Germline CDR1 reads SGHTA; CDR2 reads FQGNSA. The CDR3 DNA is TGTGCCAACAGCGAAACTAGCGGGGATGAGCAGTTCTTC. Its translation is CANSETSGDEQFF.

The rearrangement links TRBV11-2 to TRBJ1-6; 9 nucleotides align to TRBD1. The CDR3 is 14 amino acids. In germline, CDR1 is SGHAT, CDR2 FQNNGV. V was clipped by 5 bases and J by 10 bases; unmatched bases: 6. CDR3 DNA: TGTGCCAGCAGCGCGACAGGGGGAGAGTCACCCCTCCACTTT. This encodes CASSATGGESPLHF.

The sample holds many counts of this clonotype. A junction boundary mismatches the germline segment, possibly from a read error. This chain connects TRBV7-7 to TRBJ2-7; 11 bases agree with TRBD1. Germline assignment: CDR1 SSHAT and CDR2 FNYEAQ (reference sequence). The CDR3 spans 15 residues. The chain's CDR3 is CASSPGTGGEYEQYF. The CDR3 DNA is TGTGCTAGCAGCCCCGGGACAGGGGGTGAATACGAGCAGTACTTC.

This clonotype was counted only a few times. The chain couples TRBV7-6 to TRBJ2-7, with 10 bases identical to TRBD1. This CDR3 spans 15 amino acids. Unmatched junction bases numbered 10, after V lost 5 bases and J lost 6 bases. Germline-derived CDR1 and CDR2 are SGHVS and FNYEAQ. The CDR3 sequence: CASSPKTGGFGEQYF. CDR3 sequence (DNA): TGTGCCAGCAGCCCCAAGACAGGGGGCTTTGGCGAGCAGTACTTC.